The rows below give T cell receptor beta chains drawn from one sample of a study of CD8 T cells in ankylosing spondylitis. TCRdb fed the 5' RACE reads into MiXCR, producing one record per CDR3 protein. The sample includes hundreds of thousands of distinct CDR3 sequences, 25% to 30% of them seen just once. Sequencing was performed on blood, either unsorted or a sorted T cell fraction (not recorded which). The receptors come from a male donor with ankylosing spondylitis. Both conserved end residues are part of each CDR3. A D gene is named only where the DNA matches it firmly. Clone size is stated in some rows and not others, as once, few, many or a class when expanded.

J,D,V,size,CDR3,DNA
TRBJ2-1,.,TRBV15,few,CATSRDFGGYNEQFF,TGTGCCACCAGCAGGGACTTTGGCGGGTACAATGAGCAGTTCTTC
TRBJ2-1,.,TRBV5-6,.,CASSLLLVTYNEQFF,TGTGCCAGCAGCTTGCTACTAGTGACATACAATGAGCAGTTCTTC
TRBJ2-5,TRBD1,TRBV5-1,few,CASSYEGARETQYF,TGCGCCAGCAGCTACGAGGGGGCGCGGGAGACCCAGTACTTC
TRBJ1-5,TRBD1,TRBV12-3/TRBV12-4,.,CASSLGGQGTEPQHF,TGTGCCAGCAGTTTAGGGGGACAGGGGACGGAGCCCCAGCATTTT
TRBJ2-5,.,TRBV20-1,.,CSARATRETQYF,TGCAGTGCTAGGGCCACTAGGGAGACCCAGTACTTC
TRBJ2-2,TRBD2,TRBV7-2,.,CASSLAGLAGGYTGELFF,TGTGCCAGCAGCTTAGCAGGACTAGCGGGAGGTTACACCGGGGAGCTGTTTTTT
TRBJ2-5,TRBD2,TRBV5-6,few,CASSGNSGGARETQYF,TGTGCCAGCAGCGGAAACTCGGGGGGGGCACGGGAGACCCAGTACTTC
TRBJ1-2,.,TRBV6-1,.,CASTINRGAQGYTF,TGTGCCAGCACTATCAACCGGGGGGCGCAGGGCTACACCTTC
TRBJ1-2,.,TRBV20-1,few,CSARPHSALLDYGYTF,TGCAGTGCTAGACCCCACTCGGCTCTACTAGACTATGGCTACACCTTC
TRBJ2-1,TRBD1,TRBV5-1,.,CASTQQGADSYNEQFF,TGCGCCAGCACCCAACAGGGGGCTGATTCCTACAATGAGCAGTTCTTC
TRBJ2-1,.,TRBV11-2,.,CASTKTNRDMSYNEQFF,TGTGCCAGCACCAAAACGAACCGGGACATGTCCTACAATGAGCAGTTCTTC
TRBJ2-3,.,TRBV24-1,few,CATSDRWGADLTDTQYF,TGTGCCACCAGTGATCGATGGGGCGCGGACCTCACAGATACGCAGTATTTT
TRBJ2-4,TRBD2,TRBV7-2,.,CASSLAGGLAGENIQYF,TGTGCCAGCAGCTTAGCCGGGGGACTAGCGGGAGAAAACATTCAGTACTTC
TRBJ2-1,TRBD2,TRBV14,.,CASSRNAGVHNEQFF,TGTGCCAGCAGTCGAAACGCGGGAGTTCACAATGAGCAGTTCTTC
TRBJ2-5,.,TRBV18,few,CASSPASEGAETQYF,TGTGCCAGCTCACCAGCGTCAGAGGGAGCAGAGACCCAGTACTTC
TRBJ2-1,.,TRBV11-1,.,CASSIPAERNEQFF,TGTGCCAGCAGCATTCCGGCGGAGCGCAATGAGCAGTTCTTC
TRBJ1-6,.,TRBV19,.,CASSIGESPLHF,TGTGCCAGTAGTATTGGGGAATCACCCCTCCACTTT
TRBJ2-1,TRBD2,TRBV29-1,.,CSVEDIPAGVYNEQFF,TGCAGCGTTGAAGATATTCCAGCGGGAGTGTACAATGAGCAGTTCTTC
TRBJ1-1,.,TRBV6-1,.,CASRRGLNTEAFF,TGTGCCAGCAGGAGGGGTCTGAACACTGAAGCTTTCTTT
TRBJ1-5,TRBD1,TRBV5-6,.,CASSSTGGSNQPQHF,TGTGCCAGCAGCTCTACAGGGGGAAGCAATCAGCCCCAGCATTTT